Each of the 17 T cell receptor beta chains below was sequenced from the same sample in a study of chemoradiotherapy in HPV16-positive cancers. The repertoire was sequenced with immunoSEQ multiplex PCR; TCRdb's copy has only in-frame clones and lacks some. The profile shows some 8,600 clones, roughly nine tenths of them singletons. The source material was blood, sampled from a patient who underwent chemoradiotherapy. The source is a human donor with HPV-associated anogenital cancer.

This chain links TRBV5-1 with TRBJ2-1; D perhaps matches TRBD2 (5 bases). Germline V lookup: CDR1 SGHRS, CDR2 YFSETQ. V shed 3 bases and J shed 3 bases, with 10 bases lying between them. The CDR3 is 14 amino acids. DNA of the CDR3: TGCGCCAGCAGCTACGGGGAGATCTACAATGAGCAGTTCTTC. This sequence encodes CASSYGEIYNEQFF.

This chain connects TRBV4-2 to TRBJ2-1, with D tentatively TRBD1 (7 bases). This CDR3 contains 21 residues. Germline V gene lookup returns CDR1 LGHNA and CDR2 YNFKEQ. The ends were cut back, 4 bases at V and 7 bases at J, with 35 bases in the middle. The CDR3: CASSPAYGRQGLGESRNEQFF. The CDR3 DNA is TGTGCCAGCAGCCCCGCCTACGGGAGACAGGGCCTGGGGGAATCGAGGAATGAGCAGTTCTTC.

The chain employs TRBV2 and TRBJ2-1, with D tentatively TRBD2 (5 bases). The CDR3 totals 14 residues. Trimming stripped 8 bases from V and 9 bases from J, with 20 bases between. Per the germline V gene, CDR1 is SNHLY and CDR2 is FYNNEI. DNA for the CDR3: TGTGCCAGCCTGGCGGGTGCCCCCCGGGGTGAGCAGTTCTTC. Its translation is CASLAGAPRGEQFF.

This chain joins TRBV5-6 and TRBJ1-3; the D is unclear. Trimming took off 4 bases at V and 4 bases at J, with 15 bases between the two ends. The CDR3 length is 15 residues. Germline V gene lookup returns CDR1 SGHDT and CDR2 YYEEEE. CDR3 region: CASSPAQNLGNTIYF. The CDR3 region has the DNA TGTGCCAGCAGCCCCGCACAAAATTTAGGAAACACCATATATTTT.

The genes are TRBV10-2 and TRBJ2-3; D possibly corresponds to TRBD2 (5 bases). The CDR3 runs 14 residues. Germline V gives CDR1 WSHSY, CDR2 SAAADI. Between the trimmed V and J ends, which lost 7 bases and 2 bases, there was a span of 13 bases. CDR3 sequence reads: CASNDGGYTDTQYF. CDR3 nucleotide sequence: TGCGCCAGCAATGACGGAGGTTACACAGATACGCAGTATTTT.

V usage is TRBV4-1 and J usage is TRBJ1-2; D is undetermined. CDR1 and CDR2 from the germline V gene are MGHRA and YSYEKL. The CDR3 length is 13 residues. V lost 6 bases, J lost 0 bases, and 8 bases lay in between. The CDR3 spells CASRTTANYGYTF. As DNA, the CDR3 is TGCGCCAGCAGAACAACAGCTAACTATGGCTACACCTTC.

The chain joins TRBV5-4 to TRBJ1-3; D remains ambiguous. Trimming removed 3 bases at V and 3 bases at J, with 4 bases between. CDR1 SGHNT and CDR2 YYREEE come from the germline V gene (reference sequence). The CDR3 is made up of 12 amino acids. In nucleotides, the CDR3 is TGTGCCAGCAGCTCAGGTGGAAACACCATATATTTT. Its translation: CASSSGGNTIYF.

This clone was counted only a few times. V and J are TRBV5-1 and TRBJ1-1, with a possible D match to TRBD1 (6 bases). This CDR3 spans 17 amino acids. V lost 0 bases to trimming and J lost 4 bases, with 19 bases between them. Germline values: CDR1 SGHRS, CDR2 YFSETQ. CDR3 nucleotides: TGCGCCAGCAGCTTGGGACGGGGGCTGGTTTCGCGCACTGAAGCTTTCTTT. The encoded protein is CASSLGRGLVSRTEAFF.

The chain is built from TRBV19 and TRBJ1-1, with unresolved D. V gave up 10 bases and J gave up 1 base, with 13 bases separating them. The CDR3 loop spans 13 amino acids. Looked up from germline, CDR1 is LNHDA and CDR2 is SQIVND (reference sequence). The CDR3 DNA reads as TGTGCCACGCTGGCCCTGGGGAACACTGAAGCTTTCTTT. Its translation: CATLALGNTEAFF.

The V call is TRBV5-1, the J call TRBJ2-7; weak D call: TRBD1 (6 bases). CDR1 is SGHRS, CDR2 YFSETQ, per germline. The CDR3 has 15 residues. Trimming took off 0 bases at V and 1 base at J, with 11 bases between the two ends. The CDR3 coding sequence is TGCGCCAGCAGCTTGGTGACCAGGGGTTCCTACGAGCAGTACTTC. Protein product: CASSLVTRGSYEQYF.

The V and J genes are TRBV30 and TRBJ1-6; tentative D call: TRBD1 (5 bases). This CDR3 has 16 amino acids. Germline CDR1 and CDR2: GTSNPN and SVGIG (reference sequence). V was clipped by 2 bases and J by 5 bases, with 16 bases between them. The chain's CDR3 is CAWSSGAGRDNSPLHF. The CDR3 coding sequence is TGTGCCTGGAGTAGCGGGGCAGGGAGGGATAATTCACCCCTCCACTTT.

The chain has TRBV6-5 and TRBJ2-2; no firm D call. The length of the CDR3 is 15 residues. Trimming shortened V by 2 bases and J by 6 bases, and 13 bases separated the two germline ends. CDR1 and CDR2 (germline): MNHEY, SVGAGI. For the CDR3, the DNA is TGTGCCAGCAGTTACGGTCAGAGACTCTCCGGGGAGCTGTTTTTT. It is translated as CASSYGQRLSGELFF.

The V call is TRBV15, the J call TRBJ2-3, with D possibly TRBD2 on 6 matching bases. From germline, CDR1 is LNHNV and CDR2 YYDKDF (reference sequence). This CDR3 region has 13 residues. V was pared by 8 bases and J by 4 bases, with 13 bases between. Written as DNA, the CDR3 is TGTGCCACCTGGGGGGAGACGGCAGATACGCAGTATTTT. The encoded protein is CATWGETADTQYF.

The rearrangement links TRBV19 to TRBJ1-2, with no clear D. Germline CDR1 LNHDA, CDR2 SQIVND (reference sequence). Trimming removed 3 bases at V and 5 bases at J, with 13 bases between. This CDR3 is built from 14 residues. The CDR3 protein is CASSIEGNSYGYTF. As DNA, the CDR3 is TGTGCCAGTAGTATCGAGGGCAATTCGTATGGCTACACCTTC. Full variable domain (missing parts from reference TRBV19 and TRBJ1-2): DGGITQSPKYLFRKEGQNVTLSCEQNLNHDAMYWYRQDPGQGLRLIYYSQIVNDFQKGDIAEGYSVSREKKESFPLTVTSAQKNPTAFYLCASSIEGNSYGYTFGSGTRLTVV.

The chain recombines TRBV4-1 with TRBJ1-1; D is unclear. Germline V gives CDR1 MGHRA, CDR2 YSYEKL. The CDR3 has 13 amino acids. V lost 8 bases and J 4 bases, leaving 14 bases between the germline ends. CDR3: CASRRGMSTEAFF. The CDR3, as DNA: TGCGCCAGCCGCCGGGGTATGAGCACTGAAGCTTTCTTT.

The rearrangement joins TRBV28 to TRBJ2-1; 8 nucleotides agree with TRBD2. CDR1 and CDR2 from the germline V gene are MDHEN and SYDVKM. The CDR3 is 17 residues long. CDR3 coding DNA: TGTGCGATCTCGACGGCCCAAGCGGGAGCCACCTACAATGAGCAGTTCTTC. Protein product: CAISTAQAGATYNEQFF.

The CDR3: CASSLFPGGSGGYTF. For the CDR3, the DNA is TGTGCCAGCAGTTTATTCCCAGGGGGATCCGGTGGCTACACCTTC. This chain joins TRBV27 and TRBJ1-2; 7 nucleotides line up with TRBD1. Germline-derived CDR1 and CDR2 are MNHEY and SMNVEV (reference sequence). The CDR3 consists of 15 residues. V shed 1 base and J 7 bases; nucleotides not matched to a gene: 9.